Presented here are 19 T cell receptor beta chains from one specimen sequenced in a study of T-cell memory formation after mild COVID-19 (dated by TCRdb to about 2021). Library preparation used 5' RACE. Sequencing used an Illumina NovaSeq 6000. TCRdb reran the public reads through fastp at Q25 and MiXCR, keeping productive beta chains. Identical CDR3 proteins give one entry, which carries the most common genes and DNA. This sample has roughly 550,000 distinct CDR3 sequences in its table, and roughly 22% of those were observed once. The ten largest clones add up to approximately 13% of the sample. Material: PBMCs or a T cell subset sorted from them (not recorded which). The source of these receptors is an adult woman who had mild COVID-19 (a few samples of this study predate the infection). The sample titles of this study are shuffled in the database, so cell type and time point are left out; the donor was told from shared clones.

This clonotype was counted a few times. The chain has TRBV20-1 and TRBJ2-1; perhaps TRBD2 as D (6 bases). Trimming took 1 base from V and 5 from J, leaving 12 bases between them. The length of the CDR3 is 14 residues. Germline CDR1 is DFQATT and CDR2 is SNEGSKA (reference sequence). The CDR3 nucleotides read TGCAGTGCTAGAGGTTTTCCTAGCGACAATGAGCAGTTCTTC. It yields the protein CSARGFPSDNEQFF.

This clonotype has just a few counts. The genes are TRBV7-6 and TRBJ2-7; 8 positions match TRBD2. V was pared by 5 bases and J by 10 bases, with 7 bases of the junction left unmatched. CDR3 length: 12 amino acids. Germline CDR1 and CDR2: SGHVS and FNYEAQ. The CDR3 loop reads CASSPGGEFQYF. CDR3 coding DNA: TGTGCCAGCAGCCCGGGGGGGGAATTCCAGTACTTC.

The rearrangement links TRBV2 to TRBJ2-3; D remains unclear. Germline V CDR1 and CDR2: SNHLY, FYNNEI. The CDR3 is 16 residues long. V was pared by 0 bases and J by 0 bases, with 10 bases between. The CDR3 loop reads CASSEALYRSTDTQYF. CDR3 nucleotide sequence: TGTGCCAGCAGTGAAGCGCTTTATCGTAGCACAGATACGCAGTATTTT. The whole variable domain, remainder taken from reference TRBV2 and TRBJ2-3, is EPEVTQTPSHQVTQMGQEVILRCVPISNHLYFYWYRQILGQKVEFLVSFYNNEISEKSEIFDDQFSVERPDGSNFTLKIRSTKLEDSAMYFCASSEALYRSTDTQYFGPGTRLTVL.

The sample holds many counts of this clonotype. This CDR3 reads CASSHPGPKNIQYF. DNA of the CDR3: TGCGCCAGCAGTCACCCCGGTCCCAAAAACATTCAGTACTTC. The rearrangement links TRBV23-1 to TRBJ2-4; no clear D gene. TRBV23-1 is identified as an open reading frame with a role that is uncertain. CDR3 length: 14 amino acids. Trimming took off 3 bases at V and 2 bases at J, with 8 bases between the two ends.

The rearrangement links TRBV29-1 to TRBJ1-5; 10 bases line up with TRBD1. The CDR3 is 13 residues long. Looked up from germline, CDR1 is SQVTM and CDR2 is ANQGSEA. V dropped 6 bases and J dropped 7; count of bases not matched to a gene: 6. In DNA form, the CDR3 reads TGCAGCGTCACCCGGGACAGGGGACAGCCCCAGCATTTT. Residues: CSVTRDRGQPQHF.

For the CDR3, the DNA is TGTGCCAGCAGCCCGGACAGGGCTGGGGCCAACGTCCTGACTTTC. It translates to CASSPDRAGANVLTF. The rearrangement links TRBV7-9 to TRBJ2-6; TRBD1 matches 8 bases. The J segment lost 2 bases and the V segment lost 5 bases, leaving 2 bases of the junction unmatched. CDR1 is SEHNR, CDR2 FQNEAQ, per germline (reference sequence). CDR3 length: 15 amino acids.

In its sample, this clonotype was seen a few times. The J gene is TRBJ1-1, the V gene TRBV29-1; TRBD1 is a possible D gene (5 bases). The germline CDR1 and CDR2 sequences are SQVTM and ANQGSEA. V gave up 4 bases and J gave up 4 bases, with 13 bases separating them. This CDR3 has 13 residues. This CDR3 is CSVVRGVGTEAFF. For the CDR3, the DNA is TGCAGCGTTGTGCGGGGCGTTGGCACTGAAGCTTTCTTT.

The rearrangement links TRBV6-5 to TRBJ1-1; D is possibly TRBD1 (6 bases). V lost 8 bases to trimming and J lost 3 bases, with 13 bases between them. CDR1 is MNHEY and CDR2 is SVGAGI in the germline V gene. This CDR3 has 13 amino acids. DNA of the CDR3: TGTGCCAGCTGGGAGGGGGTGTACACTGAAGCTTTCTTT. Protein product: CASWEGVYTEAFF.

The J gene is TRBJ2-5, the V gene TRBV7-9; TRBD1 might be the D (6 bases). The V end was cut by 5 bases, the J end by 2 bases, with 15 bases between. CDR1 and CDR2 from the germline V gene are SEHNR and FQNEAQ (reference sequence). CDR3 length equals 15 residues. The CDR3 protein is CASSQTGTPQETQYF. The CDR3 nucleotides read TGTGCCAGCAGCCAAACCGGGACACCTCAAGAGACCCAGTACTTC.

The genes are TRBV18 and TRBJ2-5, with TRBD2 as a possible D gene (5 bases). The CDR3 length is 14 residues. V was clipped by 6 bases and J by 2 bases, with 13 bases between them. CDR1 KGHSH and CDR2 LQKENI come from the germline V gene. The CDR3 loop reads CASSSASGQETQYF. For the CDR3, the DNA is TGTGCCAGCTCGTCTGCATCGGGGCAAGAGACCCAGTACTTC.

There are a few counts of this clonotype. V and J are TRBV19 and TRBJ1-1; tentatively, D is TRBD1 (5 bases). Germline-derived CDR1 and CDR2 are LNHDA and SQIVND (reference sequence). The V gene lost 3 bases and the J gene lost 9 bases, with 11 bases spanning the gap. The CDR3 has 12 residues. Written as DNA, the CDR3 is TGTGCCAGTAGTATCGGGGCCAGTAAAGCTTTCTTT. It specifies CASSIGASKAFF.

In this sample, this clonotype turned up many times. The rearrangement links TRBV9 to TRBJ1-2; D remains ambiguous. The germline V gene encodes CDR1 SGDLS and CDR2 YYNGEE. V lost 5 bases and J lost 2, with 10 bases in between. This CDR3 comprises 13 residues. The CDR3 spells CASSPDMNYGYTF. The CDR3 bases are TGTGCCAGCAGTCCCGACATGAACTATGGCTACACCTTC.

This clonotype turned up a few times. The chain couples TRBV7-9 to TRBJ2-7; TRBD2 aligns across 13 bases. Germline trimming cut 5 bases from V and 7 bases from J; bases unmatched to any gene: 11. The CDR3 runs to 16 residues. CDR1 is SEHNR and CDR2 is FQNEAQ in the germline V gene (reference sequence). CDR3 amino acids: CASSPPGLAGEGEQYF. The CDR3 nucleotides read TGTGCCAGCAGCCCTCCTGGACTAGCGGGAGAGGGAGAGCAGTACTTC.

This clonotype was observed a handful of times. The rearrangement links TRBV15 to TRBJ1-1; D remains ambiguous. This CDR3 has 15 residues. Germline V lookup: CDR1 LNHNV, CDR2 YYDKDF (reference sequence). V lost 6 bases to trimming and J lost 1 base, with 15 bases between them. CDR3 nucleotide sequence: TGTGCCACCAGGAGGTTGGCAGCCAGGAACACTGAAGCTTTCTTT. Translated: CATRRLAARNTEAFF. Filled out from reference TRBV15 and TRBJ1-1, the complete variable domain reads DAMVIQNPRYQVTQFGKPVTLSCSQTLNHNVMYWYQQKSSQAPKLLFHYYDKDFNNEADTPDNFQSRRPNTSFCFLDIRSPGLGDTAMYLCATRRLAARNTEAFFGQGTRLTVV.

CDR3: CASSYEGLAGVQETQYF. In DNA, the CDR3 is TGTGCCAGCAGTTACGAAGGACTAGCGGGGGTACAAGAGACCCAGTACTTC. The chain joins TRBV6-2 or TRBV6-3 to TRBJ2-5, with TRBD2 matching over 13 bases. Germline CDR1 reads MNHEY; CDR2 reads SVGEGT. Trimming removed 2 bases from V and 2 bases from J; junction bases left unmatched: 5. There are 17 residues in the CDR3.

This clonotype was counted between two and nine times. V gene TRBV12-5 combines with J gene TRBJ2-7; tentative D call: TRBD1 (6 bases). Trimming cost V 5 bases and J 3 bases, with 8 bases left between them. This CDR3 is built from 12 residues. The V gene's germline CDR1 is LGHNT and CDR2 FRNRAP. CDR3 coding DNA: TGTGCTAGTGGTAAACAGGGCTACGAGCAGTACTTC. It encodes CASGKQGYEQYF.

This sequence joins TRBV11-2 and TRBJ1-2; D gene uncertain. V was trimmed by 2 bases and J by 8 bases, leaving 21 bases between them. The CDR3 loop spans 16 amino acids. The germline V gene encodes CDR1 SGHAT and CDR2 FQNNGV. Here the CDR3 DNA reads TGTGCCAGCAGCTTACCTCAGACTGCTTTCAACATCGGCTACACCTTC. Its protein product is CASSLPQTAFNIGYTF.

This clonotype was seen a few times. V is TRBV7-9 and J is TRBJ2-2; tentatively, D is TRBD2 (5 bases). Between the trimmed V and J ends, which lost 2 bases and 6 bases, there was a span of 19 bases. This CDR3 is 17 amino acids long. Germline assignment: CDR1 SEHNR and CDR2 FQNEAQ (reference sequence). CDR3 sequence reads: CASSLNPQSRGSGELFF. The CDR3 DNA is TGTGCCAGCAGCTTAAATCCCCAAAGCAGAGGGTCCGGGGAGCTGTTTTTT.

This clonotype appeared a single time. The CDR3 DNA is TGTGCCAGCAGCTTGTTCGGGATTAAAGATACGCAGTATTTT. Amino acids: CASSLFGIKDTQYF. The chain has TRBV7-9 and TRBJ2-3, with D perhaps matching TRBD2 (5 bases). CDR1 is SEHNR and CDR2 is FQNEAQ in the germline V gene (reference sequence). This CDR3 region has 14 residues. Between the trimmed V and J ends, which lost 3 bases and 5 bases, there was a span of 12 bases. Together with reference TRBV7-9 and TRBJ2-3, the CDR3 gives the full variable domain: DTGVSQNPRHKITKRGQNVTFRCDPISEHNRLYWYRQTLGQGPEFLTYFQNEAQLEKSRLLSDRFSAERPKGSFSTLEIQRTEQGDSAMYLCASSLFGIKDTQYFGPGTRLTVL.